This T cell receptor beta chain stems from a study of CD8 T cells in ankylosing spondylitis. Study-level points and caveats: A subset of motif variants has previously been described in the synovial fluid and blood of reactive arthritis.

This CDR3 region has 14 residues. Germline loops: CDR1 SGDLS, CDR2 YYNGEE. Between the trimmed V and J ends, which lost 0 bases and 9 bases, there was a span of 13 bases. TCRdb fed the 5' RACE reads into MiXCR, producing one record per CDR3 protein. Of roughly 91,000 distinct CDR3 sequences listed, roughly 8.3% are singletons. This clonotype was observed at least ten times. Its antigen is undetermined. The material sequenced was blood, either unsorted or a sorted T cell fraction (not recorded which). The chain joins TRBV9 to TRBJ1-5; TRBD1 might be the D (6 bases). The clonotype was recovered from a male donor with ankylosing spondylitis or in good health (not recorded which). The CDR3 bases are TGTGCCAGCAGCGTAGATGGGGCAGGGGCGCCCCAGCATTTT. The encoded protein is CASSVDGAGAPQHF.